This T cell receptor beta chain stems from a study of CD8 T cells in ankylosing spondylitis. Study-wide points: Significant enrichment of disease-linked clones was reported in matched ankylosing spondylitis synovial fluid. One TCR beta motif, made up of several highly homologous variants, appeared characteristic of ankylosing spondylitis blood.

This clonotype has a handful of counts. The antigen is unknown. Trimming took off 3 bases at V and 7 bases at J, with 6 bases between the two ends. The CDR3 has 12 amino acids. Looked up from germline, CDR1 is MGHRA and CDR2 is YSYEKL. In making TCR beta libraries, quantitative 5'-RACE with molecular barcodes was used. TCRdb recomputed calls from the 5' RACE reads with MiXCR, one row per CDR3 protein. The table records 130,000 or so distinct CDR3 sequences, approximately 17% of them present only once. The sequencing sample was made of blood, either unsorted or a sorted T cell fraction (not recorded which). This TCR came from a male donor with ankylosing spondylitis. The chain joins TRBV4-1 to TRBJ2-2, with D unclear. CDR3 in DNA: TGCGCCAGCAGCCACCGCGGCGGGGAGCTGTTTTTT. Translating it yields CASSHRGGELFF.